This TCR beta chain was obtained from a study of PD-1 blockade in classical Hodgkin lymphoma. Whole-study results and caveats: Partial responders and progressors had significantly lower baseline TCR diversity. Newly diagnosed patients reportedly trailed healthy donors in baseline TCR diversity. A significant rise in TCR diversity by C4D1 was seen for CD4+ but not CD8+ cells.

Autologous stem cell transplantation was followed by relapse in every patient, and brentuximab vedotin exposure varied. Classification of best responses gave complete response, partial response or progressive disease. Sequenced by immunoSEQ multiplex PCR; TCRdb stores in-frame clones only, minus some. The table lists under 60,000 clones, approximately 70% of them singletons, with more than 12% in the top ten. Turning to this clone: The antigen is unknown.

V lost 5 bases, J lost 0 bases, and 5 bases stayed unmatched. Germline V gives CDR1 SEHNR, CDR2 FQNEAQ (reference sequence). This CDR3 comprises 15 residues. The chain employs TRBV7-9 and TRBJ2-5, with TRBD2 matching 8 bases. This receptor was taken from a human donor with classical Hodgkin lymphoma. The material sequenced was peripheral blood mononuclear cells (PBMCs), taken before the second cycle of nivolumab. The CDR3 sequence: CASSQRESHQETQYF. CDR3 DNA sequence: TGTGCCAGCAGCCAGCGGGAGTCCCACCAAGAGACCCAGTACTTC.